A selection of T cell receptor beta chains follows, all from one sample in a study of T-cell memory formation after mild COVID-19. TCRdb independently ran MiXCR on the 5' RACE reads; one entry per CDR3 protein. The table has about 270,000 distinct CDR3 sequences, about a sixth seen once. The sequenced sample was PBMCs or a T cell subset sorted from them (not recorded which). These receptors all stem from a man younger than 35 who had mild COVID-19 (a few samples of this study predate the infection). Cell type and time point are not known. The CDR3 runs from the conserved cysteine through the conserved F or W. A D gene is named only where the DNA matches it firmly. Not every row has a clone size; where given, it reads once, few, many or a size class.

v_gene	j_gene	d_gene	abundance	CDR3nt	CDR3aa
TRBV7-3	TRBJ2-3	.	few	TGTGCCAGCAGCCCCGGCGGGGGCGTAGATACGCAGTATTTT	CASSPGGGVDTQYF
TRBV10-3	TRBJ2-7	.	once	TGTGCCATCAAGGGGAACACCTCAGGAGGCGAGCAGTACTTC	CAIKGNTSGGEQYF
TRBV7-9	TRBJ1-4	.	.	TGTGCCAGCAGCTTCAGCGCAGGGGTCGGTGAAAAACTGTTTTTT	CASSFSAGVGEKLFF
TRBV7-9	TRBJ1-6	.	few	TGTGCCCTGGGGGGGAGGAGCTCCTATAATTCACCCCTCCACTTT	CALGGRSSYNSPLHF
TRBV10-3	TRBJ2-6	TRBD1	.	TGTGCCATCAACCCGGGACAGGGGCTCTCCGGGGCCAACGTCCTGACTTTC	CAINPGQGLSGANVLTF
TRBV15	TRBJ1-5	TRBD1	.	TGTGCCACCAGCAGGGAGGGGGCAGGGCAACACGGAGGTAATCAGCCCCAGCATTTT	CATSREGAGQHGGNQPQHF
TRBV29-1	TRBJ2-1	.	.	TGCAGCGTTGCCTCCGGGGTCAATGAGCAGTTCTTC	CSVASGVNEQFF
TRBV5-4	TRBJ2-1	.	.	TGTGCCAGCAGCTTCTCGAGGCGCGGGCAGTTCTTC	CASSFSRRGQFF
TRBV20-1	TRBJ2-1	TRBD2	.	TGCAGTGCTCCGCGACTAGCGGGGGGCCTCTCTCCTGGTGAGCAGTTCTTC	CSAPRLAGGLSPGEQFF
TRBV20-1	TRBJ2-3	TRBD2	few	TGCAGTGCGACGGGGACTAGCGGGGGGTTCTTAGATACGCAGTATTTT	CSATGTSGGFLDTQYF
TRBV5-1	TRBJ2-3	TRBD1	.	TGCGCCAGCAGCTCCGGACAGGACACTAGCACAGATACGCAGTATTTT	CASSSGQDTSTDTQYF
TRBV6-1	TRBJ2-3	.	few	TGTGCCAGCAGTTCCCAGACAGGTGGCGGAGACACAGATACGCAGTATTTT	CASSSQTGGGDTDTQYF
TRBV7-6	TRBJ2-2	.	few	TGTGCCAGCACCTACTACCCGACGGGAAATACGAACACCGGGGAGCTGTTTTTT	CASTYYPTGNTNTGELFF
TRBV12-3/TRBV12-4	TRBJ1-2	.	.	TGTGCCAGCAGTAACCGAGGGGGTTGGTATGGCTACACCTTC	CASSNRGGWYGYTF
TRBV6-2/TRBV6-3	TRBJ2-5	TRBD2	many	TGTGCCAGCAGTCCCCGGACTAGCGGGGTCCAGGAGACCCAGTACTTC	CASSPRTSGVQETQYF
TRBV15	TRBJ2-1	.	.	TGTGCCACCAGCAGAGATCGGAGTTACAATGAGCAGTTCTTC	CATSRDRSYNEQFF
TRBV19	TRBJ1-2	TRBD1	.	TGTGCCAGTAGTCGACAGGGATTTGGCTACACCTTC	CASSRQGFGYTF
TRBV4-3	TRBJ2-5	.	few	TGCGCCAGCAGCCAAGAATACCGGGGGGCACAAGAGACCCAGTACTTC	CASSQEYRGAQETQYF
TRBV9	TRBJ1-6	.	.	TGTGCCAGCAGCGCCACAGGGCGGGCGAATTCACCCCTCCACTTT	CASSATGRANSPLHF
TRBV5-1	TRBJ2-2	.	.	TGCGCCAGCAGACAGGGGGGGCCCACCGGGGAGCTGTTTTTT	CASRQGGPTGELFF
TRBV6-1	TRBJ2-5	.	.	TGTGCCAGCAGTCCTACGAGGGTCCAAGAGACCCAGTACTTC	CASSPTRVQETQYF
TRBV12-3/TRBV12-4	TRBJ1-4	.	.	TGTGCCAGCAGTGATGCCCGGACAGTTAATGAAAAACTGTTTTTT	CASSDARTVNEKLFF
TRBV28	TRBJ2-3	TRBD2	many	TGTGCCAGCAGCCACCAGCGGGGGAGCACAGATACGCAGTATTTT	CASSHQRGSTDTQYF
TRBV7-8	TRBJ2-1	.	few	TGTGCCAGCAGCTTCTATAGGACTACCCACAATGAGCAGTTCTTC	CASSFYRTTHNEQFF
TRBV4-1	TRBJ2-3	.	few	TGCGCCAGCAGCCAAGTCCTCCCAGGGGTGGATACGCAGTATTTT	CASSQVLPGVDTQYF
TRBV9	TRBJ2-3	.	few	TGTGCCAGCAGTGACGCAGGGGTCGGGAGGGATACGCAGTATTTT	CASSDAGVGRDTQYF
TRBV25-1	TRBJ2-7	.	many	TGTGCCAGCAGTGGTGTGACCTACGAGCAGTACTTC	CASSGVTYEQYF